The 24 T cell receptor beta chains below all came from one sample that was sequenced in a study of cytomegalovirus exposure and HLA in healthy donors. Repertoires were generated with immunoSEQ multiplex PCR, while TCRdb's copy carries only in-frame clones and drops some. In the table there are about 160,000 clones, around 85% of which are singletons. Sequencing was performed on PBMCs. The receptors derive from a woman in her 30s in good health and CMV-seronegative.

This CDR3 is CASSQGKDIQYF. In DNA, the CDR3 is TGTGCCAGCAGTCAGGGGAAGGACATTCAGTACTTC. The chain employs TRBV6-5 and TRBJ2-4; D might be TRBD1 (6 bases). This CDR3 is built from 12 residues. Germline V gene sequence: CDR1 MNHEY, CDR2 SVGAGI. Trimming left V 5 bases short and J 8 bases short, with 10 bases between.

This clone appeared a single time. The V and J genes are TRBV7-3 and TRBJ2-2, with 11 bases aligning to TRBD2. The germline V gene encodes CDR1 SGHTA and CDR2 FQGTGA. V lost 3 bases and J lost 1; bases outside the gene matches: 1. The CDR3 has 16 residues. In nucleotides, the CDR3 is TGTGCCAGCAGCTTGGGGACTAGCGGGAACACCGGGGAGCTGTTTTTT. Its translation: CASSLGTSGNTGELFF.

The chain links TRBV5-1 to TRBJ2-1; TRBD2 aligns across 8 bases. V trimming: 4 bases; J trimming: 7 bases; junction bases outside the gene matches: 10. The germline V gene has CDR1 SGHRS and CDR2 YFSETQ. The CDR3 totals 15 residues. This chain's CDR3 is CASSPGTRIKNEQFF. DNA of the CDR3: TGCGCCAGCAGCCCCGGGACTAGAATCAAGAATGAGCAGTTCTTC.

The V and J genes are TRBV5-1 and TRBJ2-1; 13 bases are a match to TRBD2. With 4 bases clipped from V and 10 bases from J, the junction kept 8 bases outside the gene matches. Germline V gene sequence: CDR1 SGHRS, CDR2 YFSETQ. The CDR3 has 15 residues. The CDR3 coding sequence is TGCGCCAGCAGCCACGAGACTAGCGGGAGGCTAGAGCAGTTCTTC. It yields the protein CASSHETSGRLEQFF.

CDR3 loop: CASSPPGTGGSEQFF. The DNA of the CDR3 is TGTGCCAGCAGCCCGCCCGGGACAGGGGGCAGCGAGCAGTTCTTC. The V and J genes are TRBV13 and TRBJ2-1; 12 bases fit TRBD1. The V and J ends lost 5 bases and 10 bases, in that order; junction bases with no gene match: 9. The length of the CDR3 is 15 residues. Germline CDR1 is PRHDT and CDR2 is FYEKMQ (reference sequence).

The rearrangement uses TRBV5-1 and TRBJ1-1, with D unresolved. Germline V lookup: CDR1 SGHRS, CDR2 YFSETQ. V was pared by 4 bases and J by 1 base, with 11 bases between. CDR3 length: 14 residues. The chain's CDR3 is CASSLQPSNTEAFF. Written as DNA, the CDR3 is TGCGCCAGCAGCCTACAGCCATCGAACACTGAAGCTTTCTTT. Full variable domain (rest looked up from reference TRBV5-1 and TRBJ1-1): KAGVTQTPRYLIKTRGQQVTLSCSPISGHRSVSWYQQTPGQGLQFLFEYFSETQRNKGNFPGRFSGRQFSNSRSEMNVSTLELGDSALYLCASSLQPSNTEAFFGQGTRLTVV.

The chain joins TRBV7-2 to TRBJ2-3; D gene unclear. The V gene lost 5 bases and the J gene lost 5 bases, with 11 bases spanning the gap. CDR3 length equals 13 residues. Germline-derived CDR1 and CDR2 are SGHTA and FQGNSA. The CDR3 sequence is CASSNRRGDTQYF. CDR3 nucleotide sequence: TGTGCCAGCAGCAACCGCCGCGGAGATACGCAGTATTTT.

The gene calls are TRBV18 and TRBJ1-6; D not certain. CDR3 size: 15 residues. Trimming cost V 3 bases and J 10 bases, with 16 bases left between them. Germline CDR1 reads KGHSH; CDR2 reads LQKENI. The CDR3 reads CASSPTRQIRSPLHF. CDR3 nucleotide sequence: TGTGCCAGCTCACCGACCCGGCAAATACGCTCACCCCTCCACTTT.

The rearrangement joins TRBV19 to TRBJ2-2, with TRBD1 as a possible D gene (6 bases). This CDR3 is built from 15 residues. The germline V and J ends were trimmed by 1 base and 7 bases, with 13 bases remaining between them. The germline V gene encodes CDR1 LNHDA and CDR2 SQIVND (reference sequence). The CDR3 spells CASSIAAGEFGELFF. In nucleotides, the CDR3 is TGTGCCAGTAGTATAGCGGCAGGGGAATTCGGGGAGCTGTTTTTT.

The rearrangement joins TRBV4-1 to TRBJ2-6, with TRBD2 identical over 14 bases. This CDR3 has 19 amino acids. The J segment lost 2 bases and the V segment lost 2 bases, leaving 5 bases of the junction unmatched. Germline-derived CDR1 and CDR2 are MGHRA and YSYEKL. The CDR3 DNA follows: TGCGCCAGCAGCCAAAGAGGGGGACTAGCGGGGGCTGGGGCCAACGTCCTGACTTTC. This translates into CASSQRGGLAGAGANVLTF.

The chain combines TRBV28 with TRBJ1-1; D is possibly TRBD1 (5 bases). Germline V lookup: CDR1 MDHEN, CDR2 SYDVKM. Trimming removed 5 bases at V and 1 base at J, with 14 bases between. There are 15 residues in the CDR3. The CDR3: CASSPRGGGNTEAFF. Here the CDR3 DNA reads TGTGCCAGCAGTCCTCGAGGTGGGGGGAACACTGAAGCTTTCTTT.

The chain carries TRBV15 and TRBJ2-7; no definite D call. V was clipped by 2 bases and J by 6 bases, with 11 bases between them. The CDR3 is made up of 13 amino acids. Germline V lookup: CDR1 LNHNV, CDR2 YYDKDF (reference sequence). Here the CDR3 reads CATSRYLDGEQYF. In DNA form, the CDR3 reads TGTGCCACCAGCAGATATCTGGACGGCGAGCAGTACTTC.

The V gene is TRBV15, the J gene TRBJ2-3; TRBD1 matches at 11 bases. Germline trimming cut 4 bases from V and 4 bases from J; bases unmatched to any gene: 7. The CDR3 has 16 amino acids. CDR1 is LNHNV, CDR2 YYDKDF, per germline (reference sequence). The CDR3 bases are TGTGCCACCAGCACCCGGACAGGGGGCATCGCAGATACGCAGTATTTT. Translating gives CATSTRTGGIADTQYF.

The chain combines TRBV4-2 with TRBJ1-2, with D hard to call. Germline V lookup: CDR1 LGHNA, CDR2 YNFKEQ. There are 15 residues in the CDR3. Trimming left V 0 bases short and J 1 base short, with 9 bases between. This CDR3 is CASSQDPGSNYGYTF. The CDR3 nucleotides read TGTGCCAGCAGCCAAGATCCCGGGAGTAACTATGGCTACACCTTC.

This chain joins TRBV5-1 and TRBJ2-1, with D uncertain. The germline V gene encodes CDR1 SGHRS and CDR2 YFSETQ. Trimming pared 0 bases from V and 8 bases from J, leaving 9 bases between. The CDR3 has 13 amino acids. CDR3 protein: CASSLVTRYEQFF. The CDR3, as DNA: TGCGCCAGCAGCTTGGTTACACGTTATGAGCAGTTCTTC.

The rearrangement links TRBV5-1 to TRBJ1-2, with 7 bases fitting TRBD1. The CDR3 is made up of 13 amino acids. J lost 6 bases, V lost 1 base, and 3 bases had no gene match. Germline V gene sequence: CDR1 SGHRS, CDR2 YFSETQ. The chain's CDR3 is CASSLKGGDGYTF. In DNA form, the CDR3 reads TGCGCCAGCAGCTTGAAAGGGGGCGATGGCTACACCTTC. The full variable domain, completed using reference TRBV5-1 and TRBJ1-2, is KAGVTQTPRYLIKTRGQQVTLSCSPISGHRSVSWYQQTPGQGLQFLFEYFSETQRNKGNFPGRFSGRQFSNSRSEMNVSTLELGDSALYLCASSLKGGDGYTFGSGTRLTVV.

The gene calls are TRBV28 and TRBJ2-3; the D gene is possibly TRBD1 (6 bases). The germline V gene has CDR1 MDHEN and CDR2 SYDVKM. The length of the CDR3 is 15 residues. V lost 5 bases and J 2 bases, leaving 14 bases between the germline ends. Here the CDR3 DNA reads TGTGCCAGCAGTCGAACCCGGACAGCCACAGATACGCAGTATTTT. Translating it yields CASSRTRTATDTQYF.

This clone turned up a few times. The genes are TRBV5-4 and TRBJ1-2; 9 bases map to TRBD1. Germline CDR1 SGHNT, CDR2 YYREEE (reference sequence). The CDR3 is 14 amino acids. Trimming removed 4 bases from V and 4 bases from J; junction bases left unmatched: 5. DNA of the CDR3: TGTGCCAGCAGCCGGGGACAGGGCAGCTATGGCTACACCTTC. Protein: CASSRGQGSYGYTF.

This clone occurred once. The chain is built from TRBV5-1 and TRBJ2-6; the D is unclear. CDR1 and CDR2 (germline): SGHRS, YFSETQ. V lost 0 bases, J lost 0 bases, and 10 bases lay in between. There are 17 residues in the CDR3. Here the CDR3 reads CASSLELMGSGANVLTF. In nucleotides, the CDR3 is TGCGCCAGCAGCTTGGAGTTGATGGGCTCTGGGGCCAACGTCCTGACTTTC.

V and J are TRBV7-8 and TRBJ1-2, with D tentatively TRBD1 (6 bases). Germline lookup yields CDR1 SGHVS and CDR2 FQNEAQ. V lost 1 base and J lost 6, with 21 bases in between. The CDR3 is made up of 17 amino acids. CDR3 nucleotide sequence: TGTGCCAGCAGCTTAGGGGGGGGGCGGGCCCCGTCGGATGGCTACACCTTC. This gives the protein CASSLGGGRAPSDGYTF.

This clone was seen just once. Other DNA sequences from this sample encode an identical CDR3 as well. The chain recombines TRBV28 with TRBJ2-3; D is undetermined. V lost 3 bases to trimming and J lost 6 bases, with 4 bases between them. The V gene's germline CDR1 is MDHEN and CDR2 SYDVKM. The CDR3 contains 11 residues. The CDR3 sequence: CASSLRDTQYF. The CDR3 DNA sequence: TGTGCCAGCAGTTTGAGGGATACGCAGTATTTT.

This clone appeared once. In DNA form, the CDR3 reads TGTGCCAGCAGTTACCCCACAGTGAACACTGAAGCTTTCTTT. Translation: CASSYPTVNTEAFF. V gene TRBV6-5 combines with J gene TRBJ1-1; D gene unclear. Per germline, CDR1 MNHEY and CDR2 SVGAGI. This CDR3 is 14 amino acids long. The germline V and J ends were trimmed by 2 bases and 0 bases, with 7 bases remaining between them.

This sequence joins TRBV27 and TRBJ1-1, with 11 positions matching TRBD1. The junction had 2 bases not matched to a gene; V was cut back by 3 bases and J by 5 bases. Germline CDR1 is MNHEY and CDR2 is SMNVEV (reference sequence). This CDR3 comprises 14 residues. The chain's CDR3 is CASSLGTGGTEAFF. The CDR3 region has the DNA TGTGCCAGCAGTTTGGGGACAGGGGGGACTGAAGCTTTCTTT.

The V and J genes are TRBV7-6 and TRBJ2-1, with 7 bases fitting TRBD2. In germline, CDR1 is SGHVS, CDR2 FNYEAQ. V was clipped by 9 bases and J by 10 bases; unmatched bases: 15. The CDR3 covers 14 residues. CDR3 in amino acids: CASTGGSLLGEQFF. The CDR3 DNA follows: TGTGCCAGTACGGGAGGCAGCCTGCTCGGGGAGCAGTTCTTC.